The source of this T cell receptor beta chain is a study of shared clonotypes between healthy human individuals. CDR3 size: 16 residues. Germline lookup yields CDR1 MDHEN and CDR2 SYDVKM. The V and J ends lost 5 bases and 7 bases respectively, with 20 bases between them. Several immunoSEQ plates received, in even portions, the genomic DNA of each subset. Unsorted PBMC DNA was run through sequencing on ten immunoSEQ deep assay plates. Libraries were prepared by immunoSEQ multiplex PCR; TCRdb keeps only in-frame clonotypes and omits some of them. Of about 450,000 clones in the sample, roughly 85% were seen once.

The clonotype was recovered from a woman aged 40 to 50 in good health. Some clones in this sample may be carry-over from other donors' samples. The specimen sequenced was PBMCs. This rearrangement joins TRBV28 to TRBJ2-2; weak D call: TRBD1 (6 bases). CDR3 amino acids: CASSPLTGHEGGELFF. CDR3 DNA sequence: TGTGCCAGCAGTCCGCTCACAGGGCACGAGGGCGGGGAGCTGTTTTTT.